Listed here are 28 T cell receptor beta chains from one sample, sequenced in a study of T cell repertoires in cytomegalovirus infection. From the reads, TCRdb called clonotypes with MiXCR, one entry per CDR3 protein. The table lists roughly 640,000 distinct CDR3 sequences, 20% to 25% of them singletons, with 6.5% to 10% in the top ten. What was sequenced was CD8+ T cells from PBMCs. The receptors derive from a human donor in good health (CMV status not recorded). Some clones in this sample may be carry-over from other donors' samples.

The chain links TRBV20-1 to TRBJ2-7; the D is unclear. Per the germline V gene, CDR1 is DFQATT and CDR2 is SNEGSKA (reference sequence). The V and J ends lost 0 bases and 2 bases respectively, with 8 bases between them. The CDR3 runs 13 residues. The CDR3 reads CSAREPLAYEQYF. In nucleotides, the CDR3 is TGCAGTGCTAGAGAACCGCTAGCCTACGAGCAGTACTTC.

V gene TRBV13 combines with J gene TRBJ2-6; the D gene is possibly TRBD2 (6 bases). Between the trimmed V and J ends, which lost 5 bases and 2 bases, there was a span of 19 bases. Germline V gene lookup returns CDR1 PRHDT and CDR2 FYEKMQ (reference sequence). The length of the CDR3 is 18 residues. For the CDR3, the DNA is TGTGCCAGCAGCCCCCGGTCGTTTCGGAGGGCTGGGGCCAACGTCCTGACTTTC. It translates to CASSPRSFRRAGANVLTF.

The rearrangement links TRBV2 to TRBJ2-1; unclear D gene. This CDR3 spans 12 amino acids. Germline assignment: CDR1 SNHLY and CDR2 FYNNEI. The V end lost 11 bases, the J end lost 7 bases, and 15 bases lay between the germline ends. In DNA form, the CDR3 reads TGTGCCTCTCAAGGCAGGTTTAATGAGCAGTTCTTC. Amino acids: CASQGRFNEQFF. The full variable domain, with the rest looked up from reference TRBV2 and TRBJ2-1, is EPEVTQTPSHQVTQMGQEVILRCVPISNHLYFYWYRQILGQKVEFLVSFYNNEISEKSEIFDDQFSVERPDGSNFTLKIRSTKLEDSAMYFCASQGRFNEQFFGPGTRLTVL.

The gene calls are TRBV14 and TRBJ1-6; D not certain. The CDR3 consists of 13 residues. Germline V gene data show CDR1 as SGHDN and CDR2 as FVKESK. Trimming removed 0 bases from V and 12 bases from J, with 9 bases in between. CDR3 in amino acids: CASSQDRRKPLHF. The DNA for the CDR3 is TGTGCCAGCAGCCAAGACCGGAGAAAACCCCTCCACTTT. Using reference TRBV14 and TRBJ1-6 for the parts outside the CDR3, the full variable domain is EAGVTQFPSHSVIEKGQTVTLRCDPISGHDNLYWYRRVMGKEIKFLLHFVKESKQDESGMPNNRFLAERTGGTYSTLKVQPAELEDSGVYFCASSQDRRKPLHFGNGTRLTVT.

This clonotype was found a few times. The V gene is TRBV14, the J gene TRBJ2-7; no firm D call. Germline V gene data show CDR1 as SGHDN and CDR2 as FVKESK. The CDR3 spans 15 residues. Trimming removed 1 base at V and 2 bases at J, with 12 bases between. Written as DNA, the CDR3 is TGTGCCAGCAGCCAAGGGGCTCGGGTAGCCTACGAGCAGTACGTC. Translation gives CASSQGARVAYEQYV.

The J gene is TRBJ2-2, the V gene TRBV12-3 or TRBV12-4, with D hard to call. V shed 7 bases and J shed 4 bases, with 7 bases lying between them. CDR3 length: 12 amino acids. CDR3 residues: CASNWPTGELFF. For the CDR3, the DNA is TGTGCCAGCAATTGGCCCACCGGGGAGCTGTTTTTT.

In its sample, this clonotype was seen a few times. The chain carries TRBV4-1 and TRBJ1-2; tentative D call: TRBD1 (5 bases). V was trimmed by 3 bases and J by 5 bases, leaving 16 bases between them. From germline, CDR1 is MGHRA and CDR2 YSYEKL. The CDR3 is 15 residues long. This chain's CDR3 is CASSHTSDGGYGYTF. CDR3 sequence (DNA): TGCGCCAGCAGCCATACCTCGGACGGGGGTTATGGCTACACCTTC.

The V gene is TRBV20-1, the J gene TRBJ2-2; 11 bases fit TRBD2. V was clipped by 7 bases and J by 3 bases; unmatched bases: 7. Germline V CDR1 and CDR2: DFQATT, SNEGSKA (reference sequence). CDR3 size: 15 residues. Here the CDR3 DNA reads TGCAGTGGTCCTAGCGGGGGGCCGTACACCGGGGAGCTGTTTTTT. Translated, it gives CSGPSGGPYTGELFF.

This clonotype was detected only a few times. The chain combines TRBV7-9 with TRBJ2-7; 12 bases are shared with TRBD2. CDR1 is SEHNR and CDR2 is FQNEAQ in the germline V gene (reference sequence). V shed 4 bases and J 0 bases; nucleotides not matched to a gene: 1. There are 15 residues in the CDR3. CDR3 protein: CASSSLAGGSYEQYV. CDR3 coding DNA: TGTGCCAGCAGCTCACTAGCGGGGGGCTCCTACGAGCAGTACGTC.

There are a few counts of this clonotype. The V and J genes are TRBV5-6 and TRBJ2-7, with D hard to call. Per the germline V gene, CDR1 is SGHDT and CDR2 is YYEEEE. V was cut by 1 base and J by 1 base, with 9 bases left in between. The CDR3 covers 14 residues. The CDR3 nucleotides read TGTGCCAGCAGCTTGCGGCAGTGGTCCTACGAGCAGTACGTC. Amino acid sequence: CASSLRQWSYEQYV.

This clonotype occurred many times. V usage is TRBV12-3 or TRBV12-4 and J usage is TRBJ2-1; 8 nucleotides match TRBD2. The V segment lost 6 bases and the J segment 9 bases; nucleotides outside the gene matches: 4. CDR3 length: 12 residues. The DNA of the CDR3 is TGTGCCAGCAGCCCGGGGGGGTCTGAGCAGTTCTTC. Protein sequence: CASSPGGSEQFF.

This clonotype was seen ten or more times. This chain links TRBV12-3 or TRBV12-4 with TRBJ1-1; weak D call: TRBD1 (6 bases). The CDR3 length is 13 residues. Trimming pared 7 bases from V and 1 base from J, leaving 10 bases between. The CDR3 loop is CASTWTENTEAFF. CDR3 nucleotides: TGTGCCAGCACCTGGACAGAGAACACTGAAGCTTTCTTT.

This clonotype has at least ten counts. The J gene is TRBJ2-2, the V gene TRBV7-2, with 7 positions matching TRBD1. There are 16 residues in the CDR3. The germline V gene encodes CDR1 SGHTA and CDR2 FQGNSA. J was trimmed by 6 bases and V by 3 bases; bases with no gene match: 10. CDR3: CASSLDRMEVAGELFF. The CDR3 bases are TGTGCCAGCAGCTTGGACAGGATGGAAGTCGCCGGGGAGCTGTTTTTT.

CDR3 sequence (DNA): TGTGCCAGCAGCTTGGAGGTACGTGAGCAGTTCTTC. This encodes CASSLEVREQFF. The chain carries TRBV7-9 and TRBJ2-1; D is perhaps TRBD2 (5 bases). Per the germline V gene, CDR1 is SEHNR and CDR2 is FQNEAQ (reference sequence). The CDR3 is made up of 12 amino acids. V was trimmed by 3 bases and J by 9 bases, leaving 9 bases between them. Together with reference TRBV7-9 and TRBJ2-1, the CDR3 gives the full variable domain: DTGVSQNPRHKITKRGQNVTFRCDPISEHNRLYWYRQTLGQGPEFLTYFQNEAQLEKSRLLSDRFSAERPKGSFSTLEIQRTEQGDSAMYLCASSLEVREQFFGPGTRLTVL.

V and J are TRBV29-1 and TRBJ2-3; 15 bases fit TRBD2. The germline gives CDR1 SQVTM, CDR2 ANQGSEA. The CDR3 totals 15 residues. V gave up 6 bases and J gave up 2 bases; unmatched junction bases: 3. In DNA, the CDR3 is TGCAGCGTGGGACTAGCGGGGGGACACACAGATACGCAGTATTTT. It translates to CSVGLAGGHTDTQYF.

This clonotype was counted at least ten times. V is TRBV7-6 and J is TRBJ2-1; D is perhaps TRBD1 or TRBD2 (5 bases each). Per the germline V gene, CDR1 is SGHVS and CDR2 is FNYEAQ. The CDR3 totals 13 residues. V shed 5 bases and J shed 6 bases, with 11 bases lying between them. CDR3 bases: TGTGCCAGCAGCACCGGGACCGCCAATGAGCAGTTCTTC. Protein sequence: CASSTGTANEQFF.

This chain connects TRBV15 to TRBJ1-1; 8 bases map to TRBD1. V shed 4 bases, J shed 1 base, and the junction held 8 bases outside the gene matches. Germline CDR1 and CDR2: LNHNV and YYDKDF (reference sequence). This CDR3 has 16 residues. Written as DNA, the CDR3 is TGTGCCACCAGCACCGGGACAGGCTTCCCGAACACTGAAGCTTTCTTT. Translating it yields CATSTGTGFPNTEAFF.

This clonotype was counted between two and nine times. V gene TRBV28 combines with J gene TRBJ1-6; TRBD1 matches at 8 bases. CDR1 is MDHEN and CDR2 is SYDVKM in the germline V gene. V dropped 5 bases and J dropped 7; count of bases not matched to a gene: 10. The CDR3 extends over 16 amino acids. CDR3 sequence reads: CASSLVRGPGNSPLHF. CDR3 coding DNA: TGTGCCAGCAGTCTCGTCAGGGGGCCGGGGAATTCACCCCTCCACTTT.

In this sample, this clonotype turned up a few times. The V gene is TRBV7-9, the J gene TRBJ2-1; no reliable D call. Germline CDR1 reads SEHNR; CDR2 reads FQNEAQ (reference sequence). The V end lost 4 bases, the J end lost 7 bases, and 5 bases lay between the germline ends. The CDR3 extends over 11 amino acids. For the CDR3, the DNA is TGTGCCAGCAGCTCCTGGAATGAGCAGTTCTTC. Encoded protein: CASSSWNEQFF.

This clonotype showed up just a few times. The chain combines TRBV6-4 with TRBJ2-4; 7 bases are a match to TRBD1. This CDR3 has 18 residues. Germline V gives CDR1 MRHNA, CDR2 SNTAGT. V lost 0 bases and J lost 0; bases outside the gene matches: 8. CDR3 DNA: TGTGCCAGCAGTGACTCGTGGGGACAGAAGCTAGCCAAAAACATTCAGTACTTC. Amino acids: CASSDSWGQKLAKNIQYF.

This clonotype was seen many times. CDR3 sequence: CASSLVTGSYEQYV. The CDR3, as DNA: TGTGCCAGCAGCTTAGTTACGGGCTCCTACGAGCAGTACGTC. The chain uses TRBV7-2 and TRBJ2-7; D is ambiguous. Trimming took off 1 base at V and 0 bases at J, with 7 bases between the two ends. Per the germline V gene, CDR1 is SGHTA and CDR2 is FQGNSA. This CDR3 region has 14 residues.

This chain connects TRBV6-6 to TRBJ2-2; D might be TRBD1 (6 bases). V dropped 4 bases and J dropped 6 bases, with 9 bases sitting between them. The CDR3 runs 13 residues. Germline V gives CDR1 MNHNY, CDR2 SVGAGI (reference sequence). The CDR3 sequence: CASSSHRAGELFF. The CDR3 nucleotides read TGTGCCAGCAGTTCCCACAGGGCCGGGGAGCTGTTTTTT.

V and J are TRBV28 and TRBJ2-1; TRBD1 or TRBD2 may be the D gene (5 bases each). Germline loops: CDR1 MDHEN, CDR2 SYDVKM. Trimming left V 11 bases short and J 5 bases short, with 10 bases between. The CDR3 loop spans 11 amino acids. CDR3 protein: CAHRDDNEQFF. The CDR3 nucleotides are TGTGCCCACCGGGACGACAATGAGCAGTTCTTC.

This clonotype showed up just once. The chain recombines TRBV25-1 with TRBJ2-3; D might be TRBD2 (5 bases). V lost 5 bases and J lost 5, with 14 bases in between. This CDR3 comprises 14 residues. Germline V gene data show CDR1 as MGHDK and CDR2 as SYGVNS. The CDR3 bases are TGTGCCAGCAGTTCTCAGCCCGGGGTAGATACGCAGTATTTT. The encoded protein is CASSSQPGVDTQYF. Complete variable domain (other parts from reference TRBV25-1 and TRBJ2-3): EADIYQTPRYLVIGTGKKITLECSQTMGHDKMYWYQQDPGMELHLIHYSYGVNSTEKGDLSSESTVSRIRTEHFPLTLESARPSHTSQYLCASSSQPGVDTQYFGPGTRLTVL.

CDR3 sequence (DNA): TGCAGCGTTGAACCCAGGGGGCTGGGAGAGACCCAGTACTTC. It translates to CSVEPRGLGETQYF. The chain combines TRBV29-1 with TRBJ2-5; 8 positions agree with TRBD1. Germline V gene data show CDR1 as SQVTM and CDR2 as ANQGSEA. The V segment lost 2 bases and the J segment 4 bases; nucleotides outside the gene matches: 6. This CDR3 spans 14 amino acids.

The gene calls are TRBV2 and TRBJ2-5; no reliable D call. The V end was cut by 8 bases, the J end by 3 bases, with 7 bases between. Germline values: CDR1 SNHLY, CDR2 FYNNEI. The CDR3 is 11 amino acids. The CDR3 nucleotides read TGTGCCAGCCCGGTAGAAGAGACCCAGTACTTC. This codes for CASPVEETQYF.

This clonotype occurred a few times. This chain uses TRBV9 with TRBJ2-1; D gene unclear. Germline loops: CDR1 SGDLS, CDR2 YYNGEE. Trimming took off 0 bases at V and 4 bases at J, with 5 bases between the two ends. This CDR3 contains 13 residues. CDR3 protein: CASSVEAYNEQFF. The CDR3 DNA reads as TGTGCCAGCAGCGTAGAAGCGTACAATGAGCAGTTCTTC.

Points on this clonotype: A read error may produce the germline difference seen at one junction end. The chain has TRBV27 and TRBJ2-1; 11 bases are shared with TRBD2. Germline CDR1 and CDR2: MNHEY and SMNVEV (reference sequence). This CDR3 has 18 residues. The CDR3 DNA follows: TGTGACAGCAGTCTCCAATACCCCGGACTAGCGGGCTACAATGAGCAGTTCTTC. Its translation is CDSSLQYPGLAGYNEQFF.